The rows below give T cell receptor beta chains drawn from one sample of a study of T cell therapy after organ transplantation. The method was immunoSEQ multiplex PCR; TCRdb's version includes in-frame clones alone and lacks a portion of them. The data show some 47,000 clones, 94% seen once. Antigens of these TCRs are unknown. Sequencing used CD8+ T cells from blood, obtained before autologous CMV-specific T cell therapy. Receptor source: a human patient who had received a solid organ transplant and had CMV disease. Both conserved end residues are part of each CDR3. D genes are given only for firm matches. Some rows have no size entry. The others give once, few or many, or a class for an expanded clone.

NA	TRBJ2-3	TRBV4-2	17	TRBD2	CASSQDGLAGSTDTQYF	TGTGCCAGCAGCCAAGATGGACTAGCGGGATCAACAGATACGCAGTATTTT
NA	TRBJ2-7	TRBV11-2	12	NA	CASANISYEQYF	TGTGCCAGCGCGAACATCTCCTACGAGCAGTACTTC
NA	TRBJ2-2	TRBV4-3	14	NA	CASSQEAWAGELFF	TGCGCCAGCAGCCAAGAGGCTTGGGCCGGGGAGCTGTTTTTT
NA	TRBJ1-5	TRBV25-1	14	NA	CASSDVWSNQPQHF	TGTGCCAGCAGTGATGTCTGGAGCAACCAGCCCCAGCATTTT
NA	TRBJ1-5	TRBV30	14	TRBD1	CAWNTGGPHQPQHF	TGTGCCTGGAACACAGGGGGCCCCCATCAGCCCCAGCATTTT
NA	TRBJ2-7	TRBV27	11	NA	CASSSRYEQYF	TGTGCCAGCAGTTCCCGGTACGAGCAGTACTTC
NA	TRBJ1-1	TRBV11-2	13	NA	CASSLYLNTEAFF	TGTGCCAGCAGCTTATATCTGAACACTGAAGCTTTCTTT
NA	TRBJ1-2	TRBV5-4	14	NA	CASSWIQGNYGYTF	TGTGCCAGCAGCTGGATACAGGGTAACTATGGCTACACCTTC
NA	TRBJ1-1	TRBV7-2	18	NA	CASSLAPYRGIGNTEAFF	TGTGCCAGCAGCTTAGCGCCGTATAGGGGAATTGGAAACACTGAAGCTTTCTTT
NA	TRBJ2-3	TRBV7-9	17	NA	CASSLAGSGRVADTQYF	TGTGCCAGCAGCTTAGCGGGGTCGGGCAGGGTAGCAGATACGCAGTATTTT
NA	TRBJ1-1	TRBV6-5	13	NA	CASSPGANTEAFF	TGTGCCAGCAGTCCGGGAGCGAACACTGAAGCTTTCTTT
NA	TRBJ2-2	TRBV9	13	NA	CASSVLVKGELFF	TGTGCCAGCAGCGTGCTGGTGAAGGGGGAGCTGTTTTTT
once	TRBJ2-7	TRBV5-4	11	NA	CASSLGYEQYF	TGTGCCAGCAGCTTGGGCTACGAGCAGTACTTC
NA	TRBJ2-7	TRBV10-3	15	TRBD1	CAISEAGTGFDEQYF	TGTGCCATCAGTGAAGCCGGGACAGGATTCGACGAGCAGTACTTC
once	TRBJ1-5	TRBV6-5	14	NA	CATQAGVSNQPQHF	TGTGCCACCCAGGCAGGCGTAAGCAATCAGCCCCAGCATTTT
once	TRBJ1-5	TRBV27	12	NA	CASSSGTRPQHF	TGTGCCAGCAGTTCCGGGACCAGGCCCCAGCATTTT
once	TRBJ1-1	TRBV30	16	NA	CAWISFSDPLLTEAFF	TGTGCCTGGATTAGCTTTAGCGATCCCCTTTTAACTGAAGCTTTCTTT
NA	TRBJ2-3	TRBV9	14	NA	CASSVVTERDTQYF	TGTGCCAGCAGCGTAGTCACAGAACGGGATACGCAGTATTTT
NA	TRBJ2-6	TRBV13	15	NA	CASSLGSSGANVLTF	TGTGCCAGCAGCTTAGGTTCCTCTGGGGCCAACGTCCTGACTTTC
NA	TRBJ1-2	TRBV9	14	NA	CASSVQGGGYGYTF	TGTGCCAGCAGCGTCCAGGGTGGCGGCTATGGCTACACCTTC
once	TRBJ2-2	TRBV27	16	NA	CASSLFAGPNTGELFF	TGTGCCAGCAGTTTATTCGCGGGACCCAACACCGGGGAGCTGTTTTTT
NA	TRBJ1-2	TRBV4-1	16	TRBD1	CASSQELPTGAGGYTF	TGCGCCAGCAGCCAAGAACTCCCGACAGGGGCAGGGGGCTACACCTTC
NA	TRBJ2-2	TRBV29-1	16	NA	CSVGGASGLLSGELFF	TGCAGCGTTGGGGGGGCTAGCGGTCTCCTTTCTGGGGAGCTGTTTTTT
once	TRBJ1-1	TRBV9	13	NA	CASSPSGTTEAFF	TGTGCCAGCAGCCCCTCAGGGACCACTGAAGCTTTCTTT
once	TRBJ2-2	TRBV2	16	NA	CASSEGQGWVTGELFF	TGTGCCAGCAGTGAAGGGCAGGGGTGGGTGACGGGGGAGCTGTTTTTT
once	TRBJ2-7	TRBV7-6	16	NA	CASSLSPLTDSYEQYF	TGTGCCAGCAGCTTATCACCCTTGACAGACTCCTACGAGCAGTACTTC
NA	TRBJ2-7	TRBV15	13	NA	CATRRESSYEQYF	TGTGCCACCCGACGGGAGAGCTCCTACGAGCAGTACTTC
NA	TRBJ1-1	TRBV6-5	14	TRBD1	CASSIGTGNTEAFF	TGTGCCAGCAGTATCGGGACAGGGAACACTGAAGCTTTCTTT
NA	TRBJ2-2	TRBV19	16	NA	CASSVLRERFTGELFF	TGTGCCAGTAGTGTACTCCGGGAGCGGTTCACCGGGGAGCTGTTTTTT
NA	TRBJ1-2	TRBV5-4	14	NA	CASSLGTALYGYTF	TGTGCCAGCAGCTTGGGGACAGCTCTCTATGGCTACACCTTC
NA	TRBJ1-2	TRBV7-9	13	NA	CASSPPFGNGYTF	TGTGCCAGCAGCCCCCCGTTTGGTAATGGCTACACCTTC
NA	TRBJ1-5	TRBV4-1	16	TRBD1	CASSQVPGQGSQPQHF	TGCGCCAGCAGCCAAGTCCCGGGACAGGGATCACAGCCCCAGCATTTT
NA	TRBJ2-2	TRBV5-6	18	NA	CASSSIHRESLNTGELFF	TGTGCCAGCAGCTCCATACATCGGGAGTCGCTGAACACCGGGGAGCTGTTTTTT
NA	TRBJ1-1	TRBV25-1	14	TRBD1	CASSVQGRHTEAFF	TGTGCCAGCAGTGTACAGGGGAGGCACACTGAAGCTTTCTTT
NA	TRBJ2-7	TRBV7-9	15	NA	CASSSASVSSYEQYF	TGTGCCAGCAGCTCGGCTAGCGTGAGCTCCTACGAGCAGTACTTC
NA	TRBJ2-7	TRBV5-6	14	NA	CASSLGDSWGEQYF	TGTGCCAGCAGCTTGGGCGATTCGTGGGGCGAGCAGTACTTC
once	TRBJ2-1	TRBV19	15	TRBD1	CASRQRSGQYNEQFF	TGTGCCAGTAGACAACGCTCGGGACAGTACAATGAGCAGTTCTTC
NA	TRBJ1-2	TRBV11-3	16	TRBD1	CASSPRDRGRNRGYTF	TGTGCCAGCAGCCCGCGGGACAGGGGGCGAAATCGGGGCTACACCTTC
few	TRBJ2-1	TRBV7-7	16	NA	CASSAKPQGVDDEQFF	TGTGCTAGCAGCGCCAAGCCACAGGGAGTGGATGATGAGCAGTTCTTC
once	TRBJ2-7	TRBV13	14	NA	CASSLSSQSYEQYF	TGTGCCAGCAGCTTAAGTTCCCAAAGCTACGAGCAGTACTTC
once	TRBJ1-4	TRBV6-1	17	NA	CASSEAGGLGSNEKLFF	TGTGCCAGCAGTGAAGCCGGGGGCCTAGGGTCTAATGAAAAACTGTTTTTT
once	TRBJ2-7	TRBV11-1	12	NA	CASSLVGYEQYF	TGTGCCAGCAGCTTAGTCGGCTACGAGCAGTACTTC